One sample yielded the 30 T cell receptor beta chains listed below, sequenced in a study of cytomegalovirus exposure and HLA in healthy donors. Primers included in the PCR were 60 Vbeta and 13 Jbeta primers. The table came from immunoSEQ multiplex PCR; TCRdb's copy has only in-frame clones and leaves some out. The sample consists of about 150,000 clones, around 84% of them appearing once. Specimen: PBMCs. Receptors were obtained from a woman in her thirties or forties in good health and CMV-seropositive.

This chain uses TRBV27 with TRBJ2-1; 9 positions agree with TRBD2. The CDR3 sequence is 16 residues long. Trimming took 3 bases from V and 1 from J; bases not matched to a gene: 4. Germline V gene sequence: CDR1 MNHEY, CDR2 SMNVEV (reference sequence). The CDR3 DNA follows: TGTGCCAGCAGTTTTCTGGGACTAGCATCCTACAATGAGCAGTTCTTC. Translation gives CASSFLGLASYNEQFF.

This clone was counted between two and nine times. This chain links TRBV29-1 with TRBJ2-3; D might be TRBD1 (6 bases). The CDR3 spans 15 residues. V dropped 0 bases and J dropped 3 bases, with 13 bases sitting between them. CDR1 and CDR2 (germline): SQVTM, ANQGSEA. CDR3 residues: CSVEDTGQGTDTQYF. The CDR3 DNA follows: TGCAGCGTTGAAGATACAGGGCAAGGAACAGATACGCAGTATTTT.

CDR3 protein: CASSGVGLLYEQYF. In DNA, the CDR3 is TGTGCCAGCAGTGGAGTCGGTCTCCTGTACGAGCAGTACTTC. The V gene is TRBV25-1, the J gene TRBJ2-7; no definite D call. The CDR3 extends over 14 amino acids. V was pared by 4 bases and J by 4 bases, with 14 bases between. The germline CDR1 and CDR2 sequences are MGHDK and SYGVNS.

This chain joins TRBV28 and TRBJ1-5; D remains ambiguous. The germline CDR1 and CDR2 sequences are MDHEN and SYDVKM. This CDR3 has 13 residues. Trimming removed 8 bases at V and 4 bases at J, with 12 bases between. The CDR3 here is CASLPTTNQPQHF. The DNA of the CDR3 is TGTGCCAGCCTACCTACTACGAATCAGCCCCAGCATTTT.

This chain uses TRBV10-3 with TRBJ2-6; the match to TRBD1 covers 8 bases. The CDR3 runs to 18 residues. Germline V gives CDR1 ENHRY, CDR2 SYGVKD. With V trimmed by 1 base and J by 2 bases, 7 bases remained unmatched. The CDR3 here is CAISELTGVGAGANVLTF. CDR3 nucleotides: TGTGCCATCAGTGAGTTGACAGGGGTAGGGGCTGGGGCCAACGTCCTGACTTTC.

This chain uses TRBV30 with TRBJ2-7; the D is unclear. V shed 2 bases and J shed 6 bases, with 14 bases lying between them. Germline V gives CDR1 GTSNPN, CDR2 SVGIG (reference sequence). The length of the CDR3 is 13 residues. The CDR3, as DNA: TGTGCCTGGAGTAAGCTAGTTGTCGTCGAGCAGTACTTC. As protein: CAWSKLVVVEQYF.

This chain uses TRBV27 with TRBJ2-3; possible D gene TRBD1, 7 bases. Trimming pared 5 bases from V and 0 bases from J, leaving 15 bases between. CDR3 length: 16 residues. From germline, CDR1 is MNHEY and CDR2 SMNVEV (reference sequence). CDR3 sequence (DNA): TGTGCCAGCAGTGCGGGACAGAGCCTTAGCACAGATACGCAGTATTTT. Translating gives CASSAGQSLSTDTQYF.

On this clone itself: Other DNA sequences in the sample encode the same CDR3. This chain links TRBV4-1 with TRBJ2-1; D not certain. The germline V gene encodes CDR1 MGHRA and CDR2 YSYEKL. This CDR3 region has 13 residues. Trimming removed 0 bases from V and 7 bases from J, with 7 bases in between. The CDR3 sequence: CASSQDWLNEQFF. CDR3 DNA: TGCGCCAGCAGCCAAGATTGGCTTAATGAGCAGTTCTTC.

This chain joins TRBV5-4 and TRBJ2-3, with TRBD2 identical over 12 bases. CDR1 and CDR2 (germline): SGHNT, YYREEE (reference sequence). V dropped 4 bases and J dropped 2; count of bases not matched to a gene: 2. The CDR3 consists of 15 residues. Written as DNA, the CDR3 is TGTGCCAGCAGCCGGACTAGCGGGAACACAGATACGCAGTATTTT. It codes for CASSRTSGNTDTQYF.

This clone appeared a few times. V is TRBV6-5 and J is TRBJ2-1; perhaps TRBD2 as D (7 bases). This CDR3 is built from 15 residues. V lost 6 bases, J lost 2 bases, and 14 bases lay in between. The V gene's germline CDR1 is MNHEY and CDR2 SVGAGI. The CDR3 sequence: CASRGAGVPYNEQFF. The CDR3 DNA is TGTGCCAGCAGGGGGGCGGGAGTGCCCTACAATGAGCAGTTCTTC.

This clone was detected only a few times. The V gene is TRBV19, the J gene TRBJ2-2; TRBD2 might be the D (6 bases). The germline V gene has CDR1 LNHDA and CDR2 SQIVND (reference sequence). The CDR3 contains 15 residues. Trimming took off 3 bases at V and 3 bases at J, with 11 bases between the two ends. The CDR3 here is CASSMGQRDTGELFF. CDR3 nucleotides: TGTGCCAGTAGTATGGGCCAGCGGGACACCGGGGAGCTGTTTTTT.

Here the CDR3 reads CASSPGQPHTEAFF. In DNA, the CDR3 is TGTGCCAGCAGTCCCGGACAGCCGCACACTGAAGCTTTCTTT. The chain is built from TRBV7-3 and TRBJ1-1, with D maybe TRBD1 (6 bases). The CDR3 totals 14 residues. V was trimmed by 6 bases and J by 3 bases, leaving 14 bases between them. Germline V gene lookup returns CDR1 SGHTA and CDR2 FQGTGA.

The chain employs TRBV7-9 and TRBJ2-1; D is unclear. The V end was cut by 0 bases, the J end by 4 bases, with 16 bases between. Germline CDR1 is SEHNR and CDR2 is FQNEAQ (reference sequence). The CDR3 length is 17 residues. The chain's CDR3 is CASSLARLNARYNEQFF. CDR3 bases: TGTGCCAGCAGCTTAGCGCGCTTGAACGCTAGGTACAATGAGCAGTTCTTC.

The chain carries TRBV6-5 and TRBJ1-1, with D possibly being TRBD1 (6 bases). Germline V gives CDR1 MNHEY, CDR2 SVGAGI. This CDR3 is 15 amino acids long. V lost 2 bases and J lost 5, with 15 bases in between. The chain's CDR3 is CASSYRGASWTEAFF. CDR3 DNA: TGTGCCAGCAGTTACCGGGGGGCCAGCTGGACTGAAGCTTTCTTT.

The genes are TRBV7-9 and TRBJ1-2, with TRBD1 matching over 9 bases. This CDR3 is built from 15 residues. In germline, CDR1 is SEHNR, CDR2 FQNEAQ (reference sequence). V shed 5 bases, J shed 4 bases, and the junction held 8 bases outside the gene matches. The chain's CDR3 is CASSLGGTGIYGYTF. The CDR3 nucleotides are TGTGCCAGCAGCCTCGGGGGGACAGGGATCTATGGCTACACCTTC.

The genes are TRBV19 and TRBJ2-5; maybe TRBD1 (5 bases). Trimming removed 5 bases from V and 5 bases from J, with 12 bases in between. Per germline, CDR1 LNHDA and CDR2 SQIVND (reference sequence). The CDR3 is made up of 13 amino acids. The CDR3 DNA reads TGTGCCAGTAGTGACAGACGGCGGGAGACCCAGTACTTC. It is translated as CASSDRRRETQYF.

The J gene is TRBJ2-6, the V gene TRBV7-3, with unresolved D. This CDR3 is 18 amino acids long. Germline loops: CDR1 SGHTA, CDR2 FQGTGA. Trimming stripped 2 bases from V and 0 bases from J, with 14 bases between. CDR3 sequence (DNA): TGTGCCAGCAGCTTAGTGGGCAGTGCATTCTCTGGGGCCAACGTCCTGACTTTC. Translated, it gives CASSLVGSAFSGANVLTF.

The CDR3 region is CASSVSGGYQETQYF. The CDR3, as DNA: TGTGCCAGCAGCGTATCAGGGGGGTACCAAGAGACCCAGTACTTC. V gene TRBV9 combines with J gene TRBJ2-5, with D possibly TRBD1 on 7 matching bases. Trimming pared 1 base from V and 0 bases from J, leaving 10 bases between. CDR3 length: 15 residues. CDR1 and CDR2 from the germline V gene are SGDLS and YYNGEE.

This chain connects TRBV14 to TRBJ2-1; 11 positions agree with TRBD2. Germline CDR1 SGHDN, CDR2 FVKESK. V lost 1 base, J lost 8 bases, and 10 bases stayed unmatched. This CDR3 has 17 amino acids. This chain's CDR3 is CASSQVVLAGGWDEQFF. For the CDR3, the DNA is TGTGCCAGCAGCCAAGTAGTTCTAGCGGGAGGATGGGATGAGCAGTTCTTC.

The chain combines TRBV27 with TRBJ2-2, with 11 bases fitting TRBD2. The ends lost 0 bases at V and 4 bases at J; junction bases unmatched: 10. Germline V lookup: CDR1 MNHEY, CDR2 SMNVEV (reference sequence). The CDR3 length is 19 residues. The CDR3 loop reads CASSLSVLAGVGPTGELFF. The CDR3 bases are TGTGCCAGCAGTTTATCGGTACTAGCGGGAGTCGGTCCCACCGGGGAGCTGTTTTTT.

CDR3 residues: CSHAVANYGYTF. CDR3 sequence (DNA): TGCAGCCACGCAGTTGCTAACTATGGCTACACCTTC. The rearrangement uses TRBV29-1 and TRBJ1-2; D not certain. V lost 8 bases and J 0 bases, leaving 10 bases between the germline ends. From germline, CDR1 is SQVTM and CDR2 ANQGSEA. This CDR3 is 12 amino acids long.

The V and J genes are TRBV18 and TRBJ2-1, with 12 positions matching TRBD2. The V gene end was trimmed by 3 bases and the J gene end by 4 bases; junction bases not matched to a gene: 4. There are 16 residues in the CDR3. Germline CDR1 and CDR2: KGHSH and LQKENI. The CDR3 DNA reads as TGTGCCAGCTCACCCCCAGGACTAGCGGGATACAATGAGCAGTTCTTC. Amino acids: CASSPPGLAGYNEQFF.

The CDR3: CASSQDRVAGGTEQYF. CDR3 nucleotides: TGTGCCAGCAGCCAAGATAGGGTAGCGGGAGGGACCGAGCAGTACTTC. The chain carries TRBV4-2 and TRBJ2-7; 11 positions agree with TRBD2. V shed 0 bases, J shed 6 bases, and the junction held 7 bases outside the gene matches. The germline V gene encodes CDR1 LGHNA and CDR2 YNFKEQ. This CDR3 contains 16 residues.

V and J are TRBV19 and TRBJ1-2; D unclear. V was clipped by 0 bases and J by 5 bases, with 7 bases between them. CDR3 length: 13 residues. CDR1 is LNHDA, CDR2 SQIVND, per germline (reference sequence). The CDR3 loop reads CASSIEAFYGYTF. CDR3 bases: TGTGCCAGTAGTATAGAGGCATTTTATGGCTACACCTTC.

The rearrangement links TRBV7-9 to TRBJ2-5; no clear D. This CDR3 has 14 amino acids. The germline V gene encodes CDR1 SEHNR and CDR2 FQNEAQ (reference sequence). V was pared by 2 bases and J by 5 bases, with 12 bases between. CDR3 residues: CASSLLRDSETQYF. In DNA form, the CDR3 reads TGTGCCAGCAGCTTACTCCGAGATTCGGAGACCCAGTACTTC.

The chain has TRBV7-3 and TRBJ2-7; 9 nucleotides line up with TRBD1. The CDR3 has 15 residues. Germline loops: CDR1 SGHTA, CDR2 FQGTGA. V was clipped by 6 bases and J by 0 bases; unmatched bases: 6. The CDR3 sequence is CASSPRTGASYEQYF. For the CDR3, the DNA is TGTGCCAGCAGTCCAAGGACAGGGGCCTCCTACGAGCAGTACTTC.

The chain links TRBV10-2 to TRBJ2-3; D might be TRBD2 (7 bases). The CDR3 runs to 16 residues. Trimming stripped 5 bases from V and 3 bases from J, with 18 bases between. The germline V gene encodes CDR1 WSHSY and CDR2 SAAADI. CDR3: CASSSGQGRGTDTQYF. Written as DNA, the CDR3 is TGCGCCAGCAGTTCCGGTCAGGGGAGGGGGACAGATACGCAGTATTTT.

The chain is built from TRBV13 and TRBJ2-7; TRBD1 matches at 9 bases. This CDR3 is 15 amino acids long. After removal of 5 bases from V and 2 bases from J, the junction contained 7 bases not matched to a gene. From germline, CDR1 is PRHDT and CDR2 FYEKMQ (reference sequence). The CDR3 DNA reads as TGTGCCAGCAGCACCCGACAGGGGGGCACCTACGAGCAGTACTTC. Its protein product is CASSTRQGGTYEQYF.

This clone showed up just once. The genes are TRBV11-2 and TRBJ2-1; TRBD2 aligns across 8 bases. The CDR3 length is 15 residues. Germline V gives CDR1 SGHAT, CDR2 FQNNGV. V shed 6 bases, J shed 7 bases, and the junction held 11 bases outside the gene matches. Here the CDR3 reads CASSYTSGAGNEQFF. In nucleotides, the CDR3 is TGTGCCAGCAGTTATACTAGCGGAGCGGGTAATGAGCAGTTCTTC. Full variable domain (missing parts from reference TRBV11-2 and TRBJ2-1): EAGVAQSPRYKIIEKRQSVAFWCNPISGHATLYWYQQILGQGPKLLIQFQNNGVVDDSQLPKDRFSAERLKGVDSTLKIQPAKLEDSAVYLCASSYTSGAGNEQFFGPGTRLTVL.

V usage is TRBV7-3 and J usage is TRBJ2-7, with TRBD2 matching 7 bases. This CDR3 contains 13 residues. CDR1 SGHTA and CDR2 FQGTGA come from the germline V gene. V gave up 5 bases and J gave up 5 bases; unmatched junction bases: 6. The CDR3 DNA reads as TGTGCCAGCAGCCTCGGGGGGAGCCACGAGCAGTACTTC. Amino acid sequence: CASSLGGSHEQYF. The whole variable domain, filled in from reference TRBV7-3 and TRBJ2-7, reads GAGVSQTPSNKVTEKGKYVELRCDPISGHTALYWYRQSLGQGPEFLIYFQGTGAADDSGLPNDRFFAVRPEGSVSTLKIQRTERGDSAVYLCASSLGGSHEQYFGPGTRLTVT.